The 17 T cell receptor beta chains in this list originate from one sample, sequenced in a study of CD8+ T cells in alopecia areata. Investigators isolated RNA and reverse transcribed it into cDNA to act as the sequencing template. The table came from immunoSEQ multiplex PCR; TCRdb's copy has only in-frame clones and leaves some out. The table lists approximately 210,000 clones, 66% of them singletons. Treatment: oral pan-JAK inhibitor, 5-10 mg twice daily. This sample comprised CD4+ T cells sorted from blood, obtained at roughly week 45, from a patient treated with tofacitinib. All receptors derive from a human donor with alopecia areata.

This chain links TRBV5-6 with TRBJ2-5, with D perhaps TRBD2 (5 bases). Germline-derived CDR1 and CDR2 are SGHDT and YYEEEE. The V end was cut by 0 bases, the J end by 7 bases, with 16 bases between. The CDR3 contains 15 residues. The CDR3, as DNA: TGTGCCAGCAGCTTGGATGACCGAGCGGCGAGGACCCAGTACTTC. As protein: CASSLDDRAARTQYF.

This clone was seen only a few times. Here the CDR3 reads CASSGGWDQPQHF. As DNA, the CDR3 is TGTGCCAGCAGTGGGGGCTGGGATCAGCCCCAGCATTTT. V and J are TRBV2 and TRBJ1-5; TRBD1 might be the D (5 bases). CDR1 and CDR2 from the germline V gene are SNHLY and FYNNEI. The CDR3 spans 13 residues. The germline V and J ends were trimmed by 4 bases and 5 bases, with 9 bases remaining between them.

The rearrangement links TRBV29-1 to TRBJ1-1; D is ambiguous. Germline V gene sequence: CDR1 SQVTM, CDR2 ANQGSEA. The CDR3 contains 11 residues. Trimming pared 4 bases from V and 6 bases from J, leaving 9 bases between. The chain's CDR3 is CSVAGMAEAFF. The CDR3 DNA is TGCAGCGTTGCCGGGATGGCTGAAGCTTTCTTT.

V gene TRBV18 combines with J gene TRBJ2-6; D is uncertain. Trimming left V 2 bases short and J 4 bases short, with 9 bases between. CDR3 length equals 15 residues. Per germline, CDR1 KGHSH and CDR2 LQKENI. The CDR3 sequence is CASSPKEAGANVLTF. The CDR3 bases are TGTGCCAGCTCACCAAAAGAGGCCGGGGCCAACGTCCTGACTTTC.

This chain connects TRBV6-5 to TRBJ2-1; D might be TRBD1 (6 bases). Germline loops: CDR1 MNHEY, CDR2 SVGAGI. The V gene lost 5 bases and the J gene lost 5 bases, with 13 bases spanning the gap. This CDR3 is built from 14 residues. CDR3 in amino acids: CASSDTYRDNEQFF. For the CDR3, the DNA is TGTGCCAGCAGTGACACGTACAGGGACAATGAGCAGTTCTTC.

This chain links TRBV2 with TRBJ2-5; D possibly matches TRBD1 or TRBD2 (6 bases each). Trimming shortened V by 4 bases and J by 9 bases, and 24 bases separated the two germline ends. The CDR3 loop spans 16 amino acids. Germline V CDR1 and CDR2: SNHLY, FYNNEI. CDR3 residues: CASSAPSGAGLTAQYF. The CDR3 bases are TGTGCCAGCAGTGCCCCCTCGGGGGCAGGGCTTACGGCCCAGTACTTC.

The chain carries TRBV6-1 and TRBJ2-1; TRBD1 matches 7 bases. V shed 3 bases and J 15 bases; nucleotides not matched to a gene: 11. The CDR3 loop spans 13 amino acids. Per the germline V gene, CDR1 is MNHNS and CDR2 is SASEGT. CDR3 protein: CASSETLQGKGFF. For the CDR3, the DNA is TGTGCCAGCAGTGAGACCTTACAGGGGAAGGGGTTCTTC.

A few counts support this clone. This chain joins TRBV11-1 and TRBJ2-4; no clear D gene. The CDR3 has 16 residues. Trimming took off 1 base at V and 0 bases at J, with 10 bases between the two ends. Germline CDR1 SGHAT, CDR2 FQDESV (reference sequence). The CDR3 coding sequence is TGTGCCAGCAGCTTAGTAGGCAAGGGAGCCAAAAACATTCAGTACTTC. As protein: CASSLVGKGAKNIQYF.

The chain links TRBV28 to TRBJ1-5; no firm D call. This CDR3 contains 14 residues. V lost 1 base, J lost 4 bases, and 8 bases lay in between. The V gene's germline CDR1 is MDHEN and CDR2 SYDVKM. The CDR3 is CASSLSGGNQPQHF. As DNA, the CDR3 is TGTGCCAGCAGTTTATCGGGTGGGAATCAGCCCCAGCATTTT.

CDR3 DNA: TGTGCCAGCAGTGACTCGGTCCAGGACTACTATGGCTACACCTTC. Its protein is CASSDSVQDYYGYTF. J is TRBJ1-2 and V is TRBV25-1; no clear D gene. Germline CDR1 reads MGHDK; CDR2 reads SYGVNS. This CDR3 spans 15 amino acids. V was trimmed by 3 bases and J by 3 bases, leaving 14 bases between them.

This chain joins TRBV5-1 and TRBJ1-2, with D possibly TRBD1 on 6 matching bases. The CDR3 consists of 13 residues. Looked up from germline, CDR1 is SGHRS and CDR2 is YFSETQ. The germline V and J ends were trimmed by 6 bases and 4 bases, with 13 bases remaining between them. The CDR3 DNA reads TGCGCCAGCAACACCGGGACAAGCTATGGCTACACCTTC. It translates to CASNTGTSYGYTF.

This clone appeared a few times. In the same sample, other DNA sequences code for this CDR3. The gene calls are TRBV29-1 and TRBJ2-7, with a tentative D call TRBD1 (7 bases). V was clipped by 1 base and J by 3 bases, with 10 bases between them. This CDR3 comprises 13 residues. Germline V lookup: CDR1 SQVTM, CDR2 ANQGSEA. The CDR3 is CSVEGQGGYEQYF. The DNA of the CDR3 is TGCAGCGTTGAAGGACAGGGAGGCTACGAGCAGTACTTC.

This clone was found once. V and J are TRBV15 and TRBJ2-3; D may be TRBD2 (6 bases). The CDR3 contains 13 residues. Germline CDR1 and CDR2: LNHNV and YYDKDF (reference sequence). V shed 4 bases and J shed 3 bases, with 8 bases lying between them. The CDR3 nucleotides are TGTGCCACCAGCAAAGGAGGGACAGATACGCAGTATTTT. This sequence encodes CATSKGGTDTQYF.

V gene TRBV14 combines with J gene TRBJ1-6; D ambiguous. This CDR3 is built from 13 residues. Germline V lookup: CDR1 SGHDN, CDR2 FVKESK. The V and J ends lost 3 bases and 10 bases respectively, with 10 bases between them. This CDR3 is CASSHHVESPLHF. For the CDR3, the DNA is TGTGCCAGCAGCCACCATGTTGAATCACCCCTCCACTTT. The full variable domain, with the rest looked up from reference TRBV14 and TRBJ1-6, is EAGVTQFPSHSVIEKGQTVTLRCDPISGHDNLYWYRRVMGKEIKFLLHFVKESKQDESGMPNNRFLAERTGGTYSTLKVQPAELEDSGVYFCASSHHVESPLHFGNGTRLTVT.

This clone occurred a few times. The rearrangement joins TRBV14 to TRBJ2-1, with 7 bases lining up with TRBD1. Per germline, CDR1 SGHDN and CDR2 FVKESK. This CDR3 is 15 amino acids long. Unmatched junction bases numbered 5, after V lost 2 bases and J lost 4 bases. This chain's CDR3 is CASSQRQDRYNEQFF. The CDR3 DNA is TGTGCCAGCAGCCAAAGGCAGGACAGGTACAATGAGCAGTTCTTC.

The chain links TRBV2 to TRBJ1-5; no firm D call. This CDR3 has 14 amino acids. V was pared by 0 bases and J by 4 bases, with 7 bases between. CDR1 and CDR2 from the germline V gene are SNHLY and FYNNEI. This chain's CDR3 is CASSEAEINQPQHF. In DNA form, the CDR3 reads TGTGCCAGCAGTGAAGCAGAGATTAATCAGCCCCAGCATTTT.

The rearrangement links TRBV29-1 to TRBJ2-7, with 9 bases lining up with TRBD1. After removal of 8 bases from V and 1 base from J, the junction contained 6 bases not matched to a gene. This CDR3 has 13 residues. Germline CDR1 is SQVTM and CDR2 is ANQGSEA. CDR3 loop: CSIRQGGSYEQYF. The CDR3 DNA follows: TGCAGCATACGACAGGGGGGGTCCTACGAGCAGTACTTC.